Given below is one T cell receptor beta chain in context. Its antigen target is currently unknown. The record has no base qualities; no much larger clone is one base away. Receptor amplification or capture employed the immunoSEQ multiplex PCR assay. Rearranged TCR beta chain sequences were amplified using the hsTCRB Kit according to the manufacturer's protocol. An Illumina MiSeq was used to sequence the TCRB libraries. The authors' analysis ran thus. The kit vendor's proprietary platform handled demultiplexing, trimming and gene mapping. The source is immuneACCESS, and TCRdb retained only in-frame sequences with V and J called. Part of the clones is not carried over; for the studies checked, unresolved V genes explain less than half of this, and the remainder is unexplained. The V and J calls and clone size were taken over from that table, and D and trimming were inferred from the DNA. The sample records approximately 88,000 clones, just under 80% of which are singletons. The ten largest clones take up 6.5% to 9.5% of the sample.

The data were taken from a study of a mutant IDH1 vaccine in newly diagnosed glioma (dated by TCRdb to about 2021). With regard to the full study: Of the approximately 30 treated patients, around 62% were male and approximately 38% were female, and a mean age of 40.4 years was recorded. Prior to enrollment, standard therapy consisting of radiotherapy alone, temozolomide alone, or radiochemotherapy with temozolomide had been administered to patients, with the combination being received by most patients. Peripheral blood samples were drawn at six visits, namely V03 (baseline), V05, V07, V10, V12 and V13. For exploratory analyses, longitudinal TCRB deep sequencing was carried out in around 24 treated patients wherever samples were available.

The V end gives up 3 bases and the J end 7 bases, leaving 3 bases in the junction not matched to a gene. Taken from cysteine to phenylalanine, the CDR3 has 14 residues. Kept here is only the CDR3 DNA, which spans 42 bases and is read in frame from base 1. For CDR1 and CDR2, the germline V gene lists SGHRS and YFSETQ. In light of the paper, this sample's time point label describes: baseline, week 1 (first vaccination visit). The treatment or condition tag for this specimen amounts to: pre-vaccination baseline after standard-of-care therapy. Donors had newly diagnosed WHO grade 3 or 4 IDH1-mutant astrocytomas with loss of nuclear ATRX. The samples were drawn from NOA16, a multicentre, single-arm, open-label phase I trial in Germany that tested a mutant IDH1 peptide vaccine in humans for the first time. Visit V03 blood draws served as the baseline sample for immunogenicity testing. Genomic DNA for TCRB sequencing was isolated from EDTA blood with the DNeasy Blood and Tissue Kit.

On the study overall, not on this receptor specifically: Selection of PBMC samples for TCRB deep sequencing was based on availability. The authors noted that analyses of patient blood samples could not be reproduced because of sample limitations. Across multiple MHC alleles, vaccine-induced immune responses were seen in around 94% of patients. Pseudoprogression seemed to be unrelated to changes in the top peripheral T cell clonotypes found by TCRB sequencing.

This chain is built from TRBV5-1 and TRBJ1-6, with 8 middle bases fitting TRBD1. Specimen: PBMCs, collected from a glioma patient treated with radiotherapy, temozolomide or both. This TCR came from a man between 35 and 55 years old with glioma. The CDR3: CASSSGGGNSPLHF. The DNA sequence is as follows: TGCGCCAGCAGCTCAGGGGGCGGCAATTCACCCCTCCACTTT.